This TCR beta chain was recorded in a study of blood T cell repertoires in COVID-19. Clones were sequenced by immunoSEQ multiplex PCR, and TCRdb holds only the in-frame ones, with some missing. The top ten clones hold more than 4.5% of a sample with more than 60,000 clones, nearly 90% of them seen once. The sequencing sample was made of peripheral blood. This clonotype was obtained from a man aged 45-65 years with acute or convalescent COVID-19.

The CDR3 spells CASSPTGTGGREQYF. DNA of the CDR3: TGTGCCAGCTCGCCGACCGGGACAGGGGGGCGCGAGCAGTACTTC. V gene TRBV18 combines with J gene TRBJ2-7; 11 bases line up with TRBD1. Germline V gene data show CDR1 as KGHSH and CDR2 as LQKENI. The CDR3 has 15 residues. V was pared by 6 bases and J by 6 bases, with 10 bases of the junction left unmatched. Supplemented by reference TRBV18 and TRBJ2-7, the full variable domain reads NAGVMQNPRHLVRRRGQEARLRCSPMKGHSHVYWYRQLPEEGLKFMVYLQKENIIDESGMPKERFSAEFPKEGPSILRIQQVVRGDSAAYFCASSPTGTGGREQYFGPGTRLTVT.